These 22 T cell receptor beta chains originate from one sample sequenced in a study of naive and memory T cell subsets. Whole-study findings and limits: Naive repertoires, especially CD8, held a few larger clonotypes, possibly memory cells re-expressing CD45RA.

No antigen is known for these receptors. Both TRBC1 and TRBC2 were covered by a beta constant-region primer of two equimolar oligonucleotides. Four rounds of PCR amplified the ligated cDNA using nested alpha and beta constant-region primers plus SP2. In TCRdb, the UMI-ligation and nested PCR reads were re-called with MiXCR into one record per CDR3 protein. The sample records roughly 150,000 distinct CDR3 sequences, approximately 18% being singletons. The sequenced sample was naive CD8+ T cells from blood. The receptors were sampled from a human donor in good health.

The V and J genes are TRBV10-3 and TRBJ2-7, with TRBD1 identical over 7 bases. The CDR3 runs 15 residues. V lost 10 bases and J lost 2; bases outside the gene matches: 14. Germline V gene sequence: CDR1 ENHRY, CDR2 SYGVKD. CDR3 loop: CANHGTGEIPYEQYF. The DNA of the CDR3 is TGTGCCAACCATGGTACAGGGGAAATTCCCTACGAGCAGTACTTC.

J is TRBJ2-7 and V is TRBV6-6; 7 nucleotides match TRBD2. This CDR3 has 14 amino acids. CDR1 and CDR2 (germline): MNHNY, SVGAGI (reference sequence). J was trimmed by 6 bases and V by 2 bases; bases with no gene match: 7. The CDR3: CASSYIGEGSEQYF. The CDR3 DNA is TGTGCCAGCAGTTACATAGGGGAGGGTAGCGAGCAGTACTTC.

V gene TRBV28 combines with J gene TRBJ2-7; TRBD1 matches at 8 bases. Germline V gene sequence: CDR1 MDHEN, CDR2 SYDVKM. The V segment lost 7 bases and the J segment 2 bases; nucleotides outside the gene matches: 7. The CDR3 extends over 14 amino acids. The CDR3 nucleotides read TGTGCCAGCACCATCGGACAGGGCGCCTACGAGCAGTACTTC. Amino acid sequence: CASTIGQGAYEQYF.

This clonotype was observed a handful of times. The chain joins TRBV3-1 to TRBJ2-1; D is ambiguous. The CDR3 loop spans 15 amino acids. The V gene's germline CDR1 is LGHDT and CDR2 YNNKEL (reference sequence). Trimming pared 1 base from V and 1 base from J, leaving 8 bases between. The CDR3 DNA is TGTGCCAGCAGCCAAGCCTCGGTATCCTACAATGAGCAGTTCTTC. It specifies CASSQASVSYNEQFF.

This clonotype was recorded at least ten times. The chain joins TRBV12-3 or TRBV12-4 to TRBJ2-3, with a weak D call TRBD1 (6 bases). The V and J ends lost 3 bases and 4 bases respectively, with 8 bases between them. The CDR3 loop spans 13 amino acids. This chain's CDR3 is CASSFRGPDTQYF. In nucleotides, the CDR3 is TGTGCCAGCAGTTTCAGGGGTCCAGATACGCAGTATTTT.

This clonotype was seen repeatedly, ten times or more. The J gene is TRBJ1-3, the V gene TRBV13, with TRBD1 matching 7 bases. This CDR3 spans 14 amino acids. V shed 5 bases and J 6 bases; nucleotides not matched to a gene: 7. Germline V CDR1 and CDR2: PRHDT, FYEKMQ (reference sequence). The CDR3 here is CASSEGTAENTIYF. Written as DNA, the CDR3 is TGTGCCAGCAGCGAAGGGACAGCCGAAAACACCATATATTTT.

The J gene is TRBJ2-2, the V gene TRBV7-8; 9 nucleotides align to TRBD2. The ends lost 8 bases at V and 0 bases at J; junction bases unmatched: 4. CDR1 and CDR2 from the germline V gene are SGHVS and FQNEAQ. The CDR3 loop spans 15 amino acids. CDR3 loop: CASVASGTNTGELFF. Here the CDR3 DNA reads TGTGCCAGCGTGGCTAGCGGGACGAACACCGGGGAGCTGTTTTTT.

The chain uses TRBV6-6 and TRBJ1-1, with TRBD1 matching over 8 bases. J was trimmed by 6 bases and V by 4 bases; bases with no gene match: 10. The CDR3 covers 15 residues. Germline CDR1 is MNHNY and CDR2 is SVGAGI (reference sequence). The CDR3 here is CASSWDRDRFAEAFF. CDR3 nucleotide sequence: TGTGCCAGCAGTTGGGACCGGGACAGGTTCGCTGAAGCTTTCTTT.

The CDR3: CASSWGGVTDTQYF. The CDR3 DNA reads as TGTGCCAGCAGTTGGGGAGGGGTAACAGATACGCAGTATTTT. The V call is TRBV28, the J call TRBJ2-3; 7 nucleotides match TRBD2. CDR3 size: 14 residues. The ends lost 4 bases at V and 3 bases at J; junction bases unmatched: 4. Germline CDR1 is MDHEN and CDR2 is SYDVKM.

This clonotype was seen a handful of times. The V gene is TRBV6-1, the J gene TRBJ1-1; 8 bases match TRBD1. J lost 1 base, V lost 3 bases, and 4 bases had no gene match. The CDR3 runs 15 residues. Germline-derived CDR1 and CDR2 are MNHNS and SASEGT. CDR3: CASSDWGTGNTEAFF. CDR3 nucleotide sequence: TGTGCCAGCAGTGATTGGGGGACAGGGAACACTGAAGCTTTCTTT.

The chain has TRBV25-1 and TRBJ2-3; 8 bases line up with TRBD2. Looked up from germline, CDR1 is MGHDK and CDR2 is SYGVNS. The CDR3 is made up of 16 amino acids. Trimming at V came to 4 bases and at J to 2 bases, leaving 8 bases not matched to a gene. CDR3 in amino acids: CASSASGSCYTDTQYF. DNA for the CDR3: TGTGCCAGCAGTGCAAGCGGGAGTTGTTACACAGATACGCAGTATTTT. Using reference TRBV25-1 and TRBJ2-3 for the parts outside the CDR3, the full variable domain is EADIYQTPRYLVIGTGKKITLECSQTMGHDKMYWYQQDPGMELHLIHYSYGVNSTEKGDLSSESTVSRIRTEHFPLTLESARPSHTSQYLCASSASGSCYTDTQYFGPGTRLTVL.

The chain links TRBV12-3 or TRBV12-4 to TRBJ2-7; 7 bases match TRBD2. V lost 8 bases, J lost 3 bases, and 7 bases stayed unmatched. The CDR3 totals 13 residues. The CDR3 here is CASAEGGHYEQYF. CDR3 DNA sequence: TGTGCCAGCGCCGAGGGAGGGCACTACGAGCAGTACTTC.

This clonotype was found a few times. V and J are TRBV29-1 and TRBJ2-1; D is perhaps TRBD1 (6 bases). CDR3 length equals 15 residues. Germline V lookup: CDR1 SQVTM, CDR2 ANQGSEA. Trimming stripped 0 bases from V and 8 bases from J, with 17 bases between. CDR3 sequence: CSVEDRTAWDDEQFF. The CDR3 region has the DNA TGCAGCGTTGAAGATAGGACAGCTTGGGACGATGAGCAGTTCTTC.

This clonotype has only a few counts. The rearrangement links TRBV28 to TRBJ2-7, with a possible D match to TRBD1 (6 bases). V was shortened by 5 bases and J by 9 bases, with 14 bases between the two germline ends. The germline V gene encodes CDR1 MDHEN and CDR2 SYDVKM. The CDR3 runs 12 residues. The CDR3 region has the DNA TGTGCCAGCAGTCCGGACAGCCCTCGGCAGTACTTC. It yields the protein CASSPDSPRQYF.

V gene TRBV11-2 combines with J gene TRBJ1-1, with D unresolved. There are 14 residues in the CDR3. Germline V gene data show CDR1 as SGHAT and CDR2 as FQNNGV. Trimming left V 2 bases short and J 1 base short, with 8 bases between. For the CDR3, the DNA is TGTGCCAGCAGCTTACTGGGCCCGAACACTGAAGCTTTCTTT. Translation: CASSLLGPNTEAFF.

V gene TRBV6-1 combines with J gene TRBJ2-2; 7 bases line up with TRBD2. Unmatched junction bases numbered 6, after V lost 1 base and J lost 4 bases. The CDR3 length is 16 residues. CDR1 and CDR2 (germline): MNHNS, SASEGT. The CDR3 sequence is CASSEVEGGTTGELFF. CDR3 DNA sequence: TGTGCCAGCAGTGAAGTGGAGGGAGGGACCACCGGGGAGCTGTTTTTT.

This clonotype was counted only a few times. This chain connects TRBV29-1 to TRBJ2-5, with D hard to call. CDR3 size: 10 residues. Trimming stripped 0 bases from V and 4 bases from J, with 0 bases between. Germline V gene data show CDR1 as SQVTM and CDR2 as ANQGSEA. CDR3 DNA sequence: TGCAGCGTTGAAGAAGAGACCCAGTACTTC. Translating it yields CSVEEETQYF.

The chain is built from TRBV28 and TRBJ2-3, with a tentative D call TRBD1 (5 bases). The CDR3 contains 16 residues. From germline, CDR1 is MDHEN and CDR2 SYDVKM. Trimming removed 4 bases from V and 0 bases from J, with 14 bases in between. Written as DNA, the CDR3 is TGTGCCAGCAGTTCTCTGGGGCCGGTGAGCACAGATACGCAGTATTTT. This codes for CASSSLGPVSTDTQYF.

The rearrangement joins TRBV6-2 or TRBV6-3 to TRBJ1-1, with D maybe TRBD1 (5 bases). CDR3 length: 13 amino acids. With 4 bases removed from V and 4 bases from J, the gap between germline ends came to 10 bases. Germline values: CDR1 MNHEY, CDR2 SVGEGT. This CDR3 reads CASSWGFATEAFF. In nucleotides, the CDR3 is TGTGCCAGCAGTTGGGGGTTTGCCACTGAAGCTTTCTTT.

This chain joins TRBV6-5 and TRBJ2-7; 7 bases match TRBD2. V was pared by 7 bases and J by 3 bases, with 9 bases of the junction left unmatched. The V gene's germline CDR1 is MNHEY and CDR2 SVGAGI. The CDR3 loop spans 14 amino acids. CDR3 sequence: CASTSSGWGYEQYF. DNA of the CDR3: TGTGCCAGCACGTCTAGCGGTTGGGGCTACGAGCAGTACTTC.

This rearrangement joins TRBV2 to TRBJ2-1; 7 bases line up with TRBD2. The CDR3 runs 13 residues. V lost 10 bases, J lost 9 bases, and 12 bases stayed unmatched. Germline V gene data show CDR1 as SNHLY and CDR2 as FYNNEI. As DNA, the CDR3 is TGTGCCAACCGGGGGGACCCCGTGAGTGAGCAGTTCTTC. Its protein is CANRGDPVSEQFF.

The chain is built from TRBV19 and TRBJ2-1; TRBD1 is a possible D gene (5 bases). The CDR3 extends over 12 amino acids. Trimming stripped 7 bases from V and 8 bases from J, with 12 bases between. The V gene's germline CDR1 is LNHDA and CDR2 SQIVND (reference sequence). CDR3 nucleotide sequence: TGTGCCAGTATAGGACAAGAATATGAGCAGTTCTTC. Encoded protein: CASIGQEYEQFF.